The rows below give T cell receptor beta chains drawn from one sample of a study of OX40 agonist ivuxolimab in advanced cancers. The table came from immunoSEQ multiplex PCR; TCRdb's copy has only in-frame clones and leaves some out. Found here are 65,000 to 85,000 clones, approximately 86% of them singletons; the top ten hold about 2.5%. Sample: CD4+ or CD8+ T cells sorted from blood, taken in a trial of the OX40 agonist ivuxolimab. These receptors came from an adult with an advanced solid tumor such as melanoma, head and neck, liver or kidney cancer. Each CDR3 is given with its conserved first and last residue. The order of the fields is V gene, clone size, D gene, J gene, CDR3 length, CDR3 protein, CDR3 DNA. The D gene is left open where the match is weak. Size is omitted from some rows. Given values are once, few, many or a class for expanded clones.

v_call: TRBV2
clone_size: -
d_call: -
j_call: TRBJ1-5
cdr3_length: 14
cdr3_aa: CASSDSRGNQPQHF
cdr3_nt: TGTGCCAGCAGTGACTCCCGCGGAAATCAGCCCCAGCATTTT

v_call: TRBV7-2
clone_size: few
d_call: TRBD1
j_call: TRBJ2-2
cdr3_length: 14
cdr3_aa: CASRLGQTTGELFF
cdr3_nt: TGTGCCAGCAGGCTGGGACAGACCACCGGGGAGCTGTTTTTT

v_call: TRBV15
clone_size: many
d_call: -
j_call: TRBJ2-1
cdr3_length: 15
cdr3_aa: CATSKRGGSYNEQFF
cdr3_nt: TGTGCCACCAGCAAGAGAGGAGGGTCCTACAATGAGCAGTTCTTC

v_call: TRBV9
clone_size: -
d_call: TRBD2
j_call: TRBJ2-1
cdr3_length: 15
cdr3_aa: CASSVSGLAVNEQFF
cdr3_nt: TGTGCCAGCAGCGTCTCGGGACTAGCGGTCAATGAGCAGTTCTTC

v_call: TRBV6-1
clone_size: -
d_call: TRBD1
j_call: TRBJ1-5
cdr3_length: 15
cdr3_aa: CASSQQRGLYQPQHF
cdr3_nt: TGTGCCAGCAGTCAGCAAAGGGGGCTTTATCAGCCCCAGCATTTT

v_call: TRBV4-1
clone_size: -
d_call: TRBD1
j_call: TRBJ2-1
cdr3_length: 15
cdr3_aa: CASSQDRGGRLEQFF
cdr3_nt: TGCGCCAGCAGCCAAGATAGAGGGGGCCGGCTTGAGCAGTTCTTC

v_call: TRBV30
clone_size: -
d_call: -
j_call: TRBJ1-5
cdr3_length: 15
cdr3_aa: CAWSGRSGQSQPQHF
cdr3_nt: TGTGCCTGGAGTGGGCGGAGCGGTCAATCGCAGCCCCAGCATTTT

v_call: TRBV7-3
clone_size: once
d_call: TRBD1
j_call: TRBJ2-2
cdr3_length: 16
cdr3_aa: CASSFPGGLDTGELFF
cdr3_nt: TGTGCCAGCAGCTTCCCAGGGGGTTTAGACACCGGGGAGCTGTTTTTT

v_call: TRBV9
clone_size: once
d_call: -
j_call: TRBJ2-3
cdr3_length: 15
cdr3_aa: CASSVEDGGKDTQYF
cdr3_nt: TGTGCCAGCAGCGTAGAGGACGGGGGAAAAGATACGCAGTATTTT

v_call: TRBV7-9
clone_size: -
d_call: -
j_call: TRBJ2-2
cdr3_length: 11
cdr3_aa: CASSFTGELFF
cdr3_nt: TGTGCCAGCAGTTTCACCGGGGAGCTGTTTTTT

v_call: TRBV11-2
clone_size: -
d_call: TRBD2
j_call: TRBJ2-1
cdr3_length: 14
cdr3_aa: CASSLRRGDIEQFF
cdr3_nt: TGTGCCAGCAGCTTGCGACGGGGGGATATTGAGCAGTTCTTC

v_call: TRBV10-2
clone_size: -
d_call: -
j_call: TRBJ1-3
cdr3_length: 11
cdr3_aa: CASSGGNTIYF
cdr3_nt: TGCGCCAGCAGCGGTGGAAACACCATATATTTT

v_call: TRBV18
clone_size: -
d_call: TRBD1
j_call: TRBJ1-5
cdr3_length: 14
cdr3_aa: CASSGTGKDQPQHF
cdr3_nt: TGTGCCAGCTCAGGGACAGGGAAGGATCAGCCCCAGCATTTT

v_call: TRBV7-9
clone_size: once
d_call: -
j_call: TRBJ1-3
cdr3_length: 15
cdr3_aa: CASSPPTGPGNTIYF
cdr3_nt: TGTGCCAGCAGCCCTCCAACAGGGCCGGGAAACACCATATATTTT

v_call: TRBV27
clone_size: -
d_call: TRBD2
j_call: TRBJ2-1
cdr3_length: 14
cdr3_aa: CASTSTSGLNEQFF
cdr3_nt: TGTGCCAGCACCTCGACTAGCGGACTCAATGAGCAGTTCTTC

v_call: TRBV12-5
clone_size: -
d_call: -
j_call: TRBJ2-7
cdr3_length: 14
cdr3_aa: CATNRDGESYEQYF
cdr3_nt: TGTGCTACCAACCGGGACGGAGAATCCTACGAGCAGTACTTC

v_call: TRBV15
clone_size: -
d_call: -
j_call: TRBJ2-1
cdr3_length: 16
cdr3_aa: CATSRKSGLQVNEQFF
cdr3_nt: TGTGCCACCAGCAGAAAATCCGGACTCCAGGTGAATGAGCAGTTCTTC

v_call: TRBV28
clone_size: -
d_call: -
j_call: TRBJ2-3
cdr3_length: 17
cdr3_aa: CASSPAPTEPSTDTQYF
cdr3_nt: TGTGCCAGCAGTCCCGCCCCAACAGAACCTAGCACAGATACGCAGTATTTT